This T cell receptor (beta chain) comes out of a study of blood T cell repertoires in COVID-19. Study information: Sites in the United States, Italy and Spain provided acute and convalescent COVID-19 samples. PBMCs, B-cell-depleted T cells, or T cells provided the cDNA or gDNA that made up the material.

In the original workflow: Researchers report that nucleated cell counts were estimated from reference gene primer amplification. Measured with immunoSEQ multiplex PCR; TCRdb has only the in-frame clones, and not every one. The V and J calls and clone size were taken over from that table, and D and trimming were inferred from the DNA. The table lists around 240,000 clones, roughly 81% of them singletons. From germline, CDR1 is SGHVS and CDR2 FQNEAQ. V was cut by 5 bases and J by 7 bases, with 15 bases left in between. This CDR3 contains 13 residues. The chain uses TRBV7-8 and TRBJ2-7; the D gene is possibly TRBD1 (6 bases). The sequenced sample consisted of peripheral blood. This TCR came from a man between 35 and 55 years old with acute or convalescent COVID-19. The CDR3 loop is CASSTRGNWEQYF. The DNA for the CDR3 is TGTGCCAGCAGCACAAGGGGGAATTGGGAGCAGTACTTC.